The 5 T cell receptor beta chains below all came from one sample that was sequenced in a study of shared clonotypes between healthy human individuals. Naive CD8 cells comprised CD45RO-negative, CCR7-positively selected cells, excluding terminally differentiated effector memory CD45RA+ cells. TCRdb keeps only in-frame clones here, not all; method: immunoSEQ multiplex PCR. Among about 820,000 clones listed, around 93% were seen once. The specimen was naive CD8+ T cells sorted from blood. These receptors originate from a young man in good health.

The chain is built from TRBV15 and TRBJ2-5; TRBD2 matches 10 bases. V was clipped by 4 bases and J by 1 base; unmatched bases: 3. Per germline, CDR1 LNHNV and CDR2 YYDKDF (reference sequence). The CDR3 contains 15 residues. The CDR3 region is CATSTTSGFQETQYF. For the CDR3, the DNA is TGTGCCACCAGCACGACTAGCGGGTTCCAAGAGACCCAGTACTTC.

In DNA, the CDR3 is TGCACCAGCAGCCAAGATCGAGACAGGGGAGAAGAGACCCAGTACTTC. Its protein is CTSSQDRDRGEETQYF. This chain uses TRBV1 with TRBJ2-5; TRBD1 is the table's D call and was not checked against the DNA. TRBV1 is a pseudogene segment. This CDR3 is built from 16 residues.

The chain joins TRBV5-6 to TRBJ2-7; 12 bases are shared with TRBD2. The CDR3 covers 17 residues. V dropped 3 bases and J dropped 4; count of bases not matched to a gene: 11. Germline CDR1 SGHDT, CDR2 YYEEEE. As DNA, the CDR3 is TGTGCCAGCAGCTCCGCCGTTCTAGCGGGAGGGCCGTACGAGCAGTACTTC. It specifies CASSSAVLAGGPYEQYF.

The chain recombines TRBV5-6 with TRBJ1-5; D might be TRBD1 (5 bases). The germline gives CDR1 SGHDT, CDR2 YYEEEE. V lost 0 bases, J lost 6 bases, and 10 bases lay in between. This CDR3 has 14 amino acids. CDR3 sequence (DNA): TGTGCCAGCAGCTTGGCCCAGGGCAGTCAGCCCCAGCATTTT. This codes for CASSLAQGSQPQHF.

This clone was seen a single time. The genes are TRBV29-1 and TRBJ2-2; 8 bases match TRBD2. The CDR3 has 14 amino acids. The V gene end was trimmed by 4 bases and the J gene end by 4 bases; junction bases not matched to a gene: 5. Germline CDR1 and CDR2: SQVTM and ANQGSEA. The CDR3 region has the DNA TGCAGCGTTGTTGCCCTAGCGGGCACCGGGGAGCTGTTTTTT. It yields the protein CSVVALAGTGELFF.